The 3 T cell receptor beta chains below were found in one sample sequenced in a study of blood T cell repertoires in COVID-19. Here immunoSEQ multiplex PCR was the method, and the copy in TCRdb shows in-frame clones only, minus some. The repertoire holds 150,000 to 200,000 clones, with around 77% as singletons. The sequencing input was peripheral blood. These receptors were collected from a man between 65 and 80 years old with acute or convalescent COVID-19.

This chain links TRBV11-2 with TRBJ2-7; D may be TRBD2 (6 bases). Germline-derived CDR1 and CDR2 are SGHAT and FQNNGV. V shed 1 base and J shed 3 bases, with 13 bases lying between them. The length of the CDR3 is 15 residues. Written as DNA, the CDR3 is TGTGCCAGCAGCTTAGTAGCGGCGGCGGGCTACGAGCAGTACTTC. Translation: CASSLVAAAGYEQYF.

This clone was seen more than once but under ten times. This rearrangement joins TRBV14 to TRBJ2-3; D ambiguous. Germline V CDR1 and CDR2: SGHDN, FVKESK. This CDR3 contains 15 residues. Trimming pared 0 bases from V and 0 bases from J, leaving 7 bases between. The CDR3 here is CASSQDAASTDTQYF. CDR3 bases: TGTGCCAGCAGCCAAGATGCGGCTAGCACAGATACGCAGTATTTT.

This clone occurred once. V usage is TRBV7-2 and J usage is TRBJ1-1, with 7 positions matching TRBD1. Per germline, CDR1 SGHTA and CDR2 FQGNSA. V was clipped by 4 bases and J by 0 bases; unmatched bases: 2. This CDR3 has 14 residues. The CDR3 region is CASSSGQMNTEAFF. The CDR3 bases are TGTGCCAGCAGCTCGGGACAGATGAACACTGAAGCTTTCTTT.